What follows are 15 T cell receptor beta chains derived from one specimen sequenced in a study of breast tumors, draining lymph nodes, adjacent tissues. The lymph nodes were axillary draining lymph nodes from breast cancer patients. Via MiXCR, TCRdb re-called the multiplex PCR reads, giving one row per CDR3 protein. The sample includes about 130,000 distinct CDR3 sequences, less than 25% of them seen just once. The sample consisted of axillary lymph node tissue. These receptors originate from a female donor with breast cancer. Some clones in this sample may be carry-over from other donors' samples.

This clonotype appeared many times. The chain uses TRBV10-2 and TRBJ1-5, with D possibly matching TRBD1 (6 bases). The CDR3 is 15 residues long. V was clipped by 6 bases and J by 0 bases, with 12 bases between them. Germline V gene sequence: CDR1 WSHSY, CDR2 SAAADI. CDR3 in amino acids: CASRPGGYSNQPQHF. The CDR3 DNA is TGCGCCAGCAGGCCGGGGGGCTATAGCAATCAGCCCCAGCATTTT.

This clonotype appeared many times. The chain combines TRBV9 with TRBJ2-2, with TRBD2 identical over 8 bases. The CDR3 contains 16 residues. Germline V CDR1 and CDR2: SGDLS, YYNGEE. Germline trimming cut 3 bases from V and 4 bases from J; bases unmatched to any gene: 8. CDR3 amino acids: CASSAEAGVSTGELFF. CDR3 in DNA: TGTGCCAGCAGCGCCGAAGCGGGAGTGAGCACCGGGGAGCTGTTTTTT. Full variable domain (outside the CDR3, taken from reference TRBV9 and TRBJ2-2): DSGVTQTPKHLITATGQRVTLRCSPRSGDLSVYWYQQSLDQGLQFLIQYYNGEERAKGNILERFSAQQFPDLHSELNLSSLELGDSALYFCASSAEAGVSTGELFFGEGSRLTVL.

The chain recombines TRBV5-1 with TRBJ2-5; 8 bases align to TRBD2. V was pared by 7 bases and J by 3 bases, with 8 bases of the junction left unmatched. CDR1 and CDR2 from the germline V gene are SGHRS and YFSETQ. The CDR3 extends over 14 amino acids. CDR3 bases: TGCGCCAGCGGCTCGACAGCGGGGGAAGAGACCCAGTACTTC. Protein product: CASGSTAGEETQYF. Full variable domain (remainder filled in from reference TRBV5-1 and TRBJ2-5): KAGVTQTPRYLIKTRGQQVTLSCSPISGHRSVSWYQQTPGQGLQFLFEYFSETQRNKGNFPGRFSGRQFSNSRSEMNVSTLELGDSALYLCASGSTAGEETQYFGPGTRLLVL.

This clonotype was detected many times. This sequence joins TRBV9 and TRBJ1-2; D remains ambiguous. Trimming took 3 bases from V and 5 from J, leaving 14 bases between them. CDR1 is SGDLS and CDR2 is YYNGEE in the germline V gene. The CDR3 totals 14 residues. The CDR3 protein is CASSGARGVYGYTF. CDR3 DNA: TGTGCCAGCAGCGGAGCTCGGGGAGTTTATGGCTACACCTTC. Looking up the rest from reference TRBV9 and TRBJ1-2 gives the full variable domain: DSGVTQTPKHLITATGQRVTLRCSPRSGDLSVYWYQQSLDQGLQFLIQYYNGEERAKGNILERFSAQQFPDLHSELNLSSLELGDSALYFCASSGARGVYGYTFGSGTRLTVV.

Ten or more counts support this clonotype. The V call is TRBV2, the J call TRBJ2-6; no clear D gene. V gave up 8 bases and J gave up 0 bases, with 8 bases separating them. This CDR3 is built from 14 residues. Germline values: CDR1 SNHLY, CDR2 FYNNEI. DNA for the CDR3: TGTGCCAGCGGTAGGCGCTCTGGGGCCAACGTCCTGACTTTC. Translating gives CASGRRSGANVLTF.

This clonotype was picked up many times. This chain uses TRBV25-1 with TRBJ2-1; D is uncertain. The CDR3 contains 14 residues. The V end lost 1 base, the J end lost 4 bases, and 8 bases lay between the germline ends. Germline V CDR1 and CDR2: MGHDK, SYGVNS. DNA of the CDR3: TGTGCCAGCAGTGAATTAACCGGGTACAATGAGCAGTTCTTC. This encodes CASSELTGYNEQFF.

Points on this clonotype: This clone may be a read error of a much larger clone one base away. The gene calls are TRBV2 and TRBJ2-1, with 11 bases lining up with TRBD2. CDR1 is SNHLY, CDR2 FYNNEI, per germline. The CDR3 is 16 amino acids. CDR3 sequence: CASRAGTSGTYNGQFF. As DNA, the CDR3 is TGTGCCAGCAGAGCCGGGACTAGCGGCACCTACAATGGGCAGTTCTTC.

In this sample, this clonotype turned up many times. The chain joins TRBV6-1 to TRBJ2-7; the D gene could be TRBD1 or TRBD2 (6 bases each). The CDR3 runs to 16 residues. Germline loops: CDR1 MNHNS, CDR2 SASEGT. Trimming shortened V by 6 bases and J by 0 bases, and 18 bases separated the two germline ends. The CDR3 here is CASSERGASSSYEQYF. The CDR3 coding sequence is TGTGCCAGCAGCGAGAGGGGGGCGTCCAGCTCCTACGAGCAGTACTTC.

This clonotype was observed at least ten times. V gene TRBV30 combines with J gene TRBJ1-6, with 7 positions matching TRBD1. V was pared by 5 bases and J by 7 bases, with 8 bases of the junction left unmatched. The CDR3 sequence is 14 residues long. CDR1 and CDR2 from the germline V gene are GTSNPN and SVGIG (reference sequence). CDR3 sequence (DNA): TGTGCCTGGCTAACCGGGACAGCGAATTCACCCCTCCACTTT. Translating it yields CAWLTGTANSPLHF.

In its sample, this clonotype was seen many times. The chain employs TRBV29-1 and TRBJ2-1, with TRBD2 matching over 8 bases. CDR3 size: 12 residues. Germline V gives CDR1 SQVTM, CDR2 ANQGSEA. The CDR3 DNA sequence: TGCCGGGGGGGGGTATCATACAATGAGCAGTTCTTC. It translates to CRGGVSYNEQFF.

This clonotype has a handful of counts. This clone may be a read error of a much larger clone one base away. The rearrangement uses TRBV6-6 and TRBJ1-2; a possible D gene is TRBD1 (5 bases). CDR3 length equals 13 residues. Germline V gene data show CDR1 as MNHNY and CDR2 as SVGAGI (reference sequence). The DNA for the CDR3 is TGTGCCAGCGGTTACGAGACAGTCTATGGCTACACCTTC. It is translated as CASGYETVYGYTF.

As for this clonotype: This clone may be a read error of a much larger clone one base away. CDR3 nucleotides: TGTGCCAGCAGCTTAGATCGACGGGACACCGGGGAGCTGTTTTTT. This encodes CASSLDRRDTGELFF. V and J are TRBV7-6 and TRBJ2-2; D gene unclear. The ends were cut back, 1 base at V and 3 bases at J, with 9 bases in the middle. The CDR3 has 15 residues. Germline CDR1 is SGHVS and CDR2 is FNYEAQ.

A note on this clonotype: A much larger clonotype is one base distant, so this may be a read error. The V gene is TRBV15, the J gene TRBJ1-5; D gene uncertain. The CDR3 contains 14 residues. Germline CDR1 LNHNV, CDR2 YYDKDF (reference sequence). The chain's CDR3 is CDTSYSDSNQPQHF. The CDR3 region has the DNA TGTGACACCAGCTATAGTGATAGCAATCAGCCCCAGCATTTT.

This clonotype was recorded many times. The genes are TRBV5-6 and TRBJ2-1; 7 nucleotides line up with TRBD1. Germline CDR1 is SGHDT and CDR2 is YYEEEE. V shed 4 bases and J 0 bases; nucleotides not matched to a gene: 4. The CDR3 spans 15 residues. CDR3 DNA sequence: TGTGCCAGCAGCCCAGGGACAGCCTCCTACAATGAGCAGTTCTTC. This encodes CASSPGTASYNEQFF.

This clonotype has ten or more counts. The V call is TRBV9, the J call TRBJ2-7; 8 bases map to TRBD1. Germline V gene lookup returns CDR1 SGDLS and CDR2 YYNGEE. There are 15 residues in the CDR3. J gave up 4 bases and V 4 bases, and 10 bases lay outside the gene matches. The CDR3 coding sequence is TGTGCCAGCAGCCCCCGGGGACAGGCCACTTACGAGCAGTACTTC. Amino acids: CASSPRGQATYEQYF.